This TCR beta chain stems from a study of shared clonotypes between healthy human individuals. In the study overall: There were three CD4 naive, three CD4 memory, two CD8 naive and one CD8 memory plates per donor. Study-wide results and limits: The represented genetic and exposure-history diversity was limited by the small number of donors.

A remark on this clone: The antigen is undetermined.

Each PCR replicate from the sorted subsets contained 150 to 200 ng DNA, which is tens of thousands of T cell genomes. Clones were sequenced by immunoSEQ multiplex PCR, and TCRdb holds only the in-frame ones, with some missing. The sample holds roughly 700,000 clones, about 74% seen once. V was cut by 2 bases and J by 5 bases, with 5 bases left in between. The CDR3 consists of 12 residues. Per the germline V gene, CDR1 is MGHRA and CDR2 is YSYEKL. Material: memory CD4+ T cells sorted from blood. The subset here: CD45RA-negative fraction. This sequence was found in a woman in her 30s in good health. This sequence joins TRBV4-1 and TRBJ2-3; no clear D. The DNA for the CDR3 is TGCGCCAGCAGCCAAATTCAAGATACGCAGTATTTT. Translation gives CASSQIQDTQYF.